Sequencing of this T cell receptor (beta chain) was carried out in a study of blood T cells in healthy people across ages. General study findings and limits: Diversity of TCR beta per million T cells declined in a roughly linear way with age. Naive CD4+ cells and diversity were both higher in long-lived donors than in aged donors.

Next came a second PCR, run for about 7 to 11 cycles, which used a sample-barcoded 5' primer along with a J-beta primer mix. Each cDNA molecule, via a template-switch adaptor with 12 random nucleotides, was tagged. Paired-end reads containing CDR3 totaled no fewer than 3 million for each sample. TCRdb processed the 5' RACE reads anew with MiXCR; each CDR3 protein has one entry. This table holds approximately 820,000 distinct CDR3 sequences, under 45% found once. This clonotype was counted between two and nine times. Its matching antigen is unknown. The CDR3 is made up of 14 amino acids. Germline V gene data show CDR1 as SGHTA and CDR2 as FQGTGA.

Sequenced sample: blood. The V gene is TRBV7-3, the J gene TRBJ2-5, with 9 bases matching TRBD1. TRBJ2-7 explains the end of the DNA better; the J call may be wrong. The clonotype comes from a man in his 60s in good health. CDR3 in DNA: TGTGCCAGCAGCTTAACCGGGACAGGGAGCGAGCAGTACTTC. Its translation: CASSLTGTGSEQYF.